This TCR beta chain originates from a study of response to subunit inactivated influenza vaccine. Each CDR3 protein is one row after TCRdb ran MiXCR on the RT-PCR reads. The data show 500,000 to 600,000 distinct CDR3 sequences, around 13% seen once. The ends were cut back, 0 bases at V and 2 bases at J, with 12 bases in the middle. This CDR3 is built from 16 residues. Germline V gives CDR1 MNHEY, CDR2 SVGAGI. This clonotype was picked up a small number of times. Antigen specificity is unknown. The study, taken as a whole, reports: Authors suggested each seasonal flu vaccination may recruit only limited numbers of new T cells.

The sequence was collected from a man aged 50 to 59 who received an inactivated influenza vaccine. Here the sequenced sample was PBMCs from blood, taken roughly 12 days after vaccination. The gene calls are TRBV6-5 and TRBJ2-3; no firm D call. The CDR3 DNA is TGTGCCAGCAGTTACTCATTCGGGCTTAACACAGATACGCAGTATTTT. Translated: CASSYSFGLNTDTQYF.